Presented here are 28 T cell receptor beta chains from one specimen sequenced in a study of cytomegalovirus exposure and HLA in healthy donors. Assay used: immunoSEQ multiplex PCR; TCRdb lists only in-frame clones, some missing. The table has 130,000 to 150,000 clones, roughly 91% seen once. Sequences were obtained from PBMCs. All receptors come from a woman aged 18 to 35 in good health and CMV-seropositive.

This chain connects TRBV29-1 to TRBJ1-1; TRBD1 matches 11 bases. The CDR3 spans 13 residues. The germline gives CDR1 SQVTM, CDR2 ANQGSEA. V was pared by 6 bases and J by 3 bases, with 3 bases of the junction left unmatched. CDR3 nucleotides: TGCAGCGTCCCGGGACAGGGGGACACTGAAGCTTTCTTT. Encoded protein: CSVPGQGDTEAFF.

The V and J genes are TRBV4-3 and TRBJ2-3; 14 bases line up with TRBD2. The CDR3 contains 17 residues. The V gene end was trimmed by 4 bases and the J gene end by 6 bases; junction bases not matched to a gene: 9. CDR1 is LGHNA, CDR2 YSLEER, per germline. In DNA, the CDR3 is TGCGCCAGCAGCCTCATGACTAGCGGGAGGGCCGGGGATACGCAGTATTTT. Translating gives CASSLMTSGRAGDTQYF.

This chain links TRBV27 with TRBJ2-2; the D gene is possibly TRBD2 (5 bases). Trimming pared 6 bases from V and 6 bases from J, leaving 23 bases between. Germline V gene sequence: CDR1 MNHEY, CDR2 SMNVEV (reference sequence). The CDR3 runs to 17 residues. The CDR3 region is CASSSPSRITSAGELFF. CDR3 nucleotide sequence: TGTGCCAGCAGCTCCCCCTCCCGGATTACTAGTGCCGGGGAGCTGTTTTTT.

V gene TRBV27 combines with J gene TRBJ2-1, with 13 positions matching TRBD2. From germline, CDR1 is MNHEY and CDR2 SMNVEV (reference sequence). The CDR3 is 17 amino acids. V lost 2 bases, J lost 4 bases, and 5 bases stayed unmatched. CDR3 sequence reads: CASSLRPGLAGYNEQFF. The CDR3 nucleotides are TGTGCCAGCAGTTTACGACCGGGACTAGCGGGATACAATGAGCAGTTCTTC.

This rearrangement joins TRBV5-1 to TRBJ2-1; 12 bases map to TRBD2. The CDR3 is made up of 14 amino acids. Germline V gives CDR1 SGHRS, CDR2 YFSETQ. V dropped 5 bases and J dropped 7; count of bases not matched to a gene: 4. In nucleotides, the CDR3 is TGCGCCAGCAGGACTAGCGGGAGCCGAAATGAGCAGTTCTTC. Translating gives CASRTSGSRNEQFF. The complete variable domain, with remaining parts taken from reference TRBV5-1 and TRBJ2-1, reads KAGVTQTPRYLIKTRGQQVTLSCSPISGHRSVSWYQQTPGQGLQFLFEYFSETQRNKGNFPGRFSGRQFSNSRSEMNVSTLELGDSALYLCASRTSGSRNEQFFGPGTRLTVL.

This clone came up once. The chain links TRBV30 to TRBJ2-1; possibly TRBD2 for D (5 bases). With 4 bases removed from V and 4 bases from J, the gap between germline ends came to 5 bases. CDR1 GTSNPN and CDR2 SVGIG come from the germline V gene (reference sequence). The CDR3 is 11 residues long. This chain's CDR3 is CAWTGYNEQFF. The DNA for the CDR3 is TGTGCCTGGACGGGATACAATGAGCAGTTCTTC.

CDR3 nucleotides: TGTGCCATCAGTGGCGGGGGAGGGTTCTACAATGAGCAGTTCTTC. Amino acids: CAISGGGGFYNEQFF. The chain employs TRBV10-3 and TRBJ2-1, with TRBD2 matching over 7 bases. This CDR3 region has 15 residues. V lost 4 bases and J lost 3; bases outside the gene matches: 6. Germline CDR1 and CDR2: ENHRY and SYGVKD.

The chain couples TRBV28 to TRBJ2-7, with D possibly matching TRBD2 (6 bases). Germline values: CDR1 MDHEN, CDR2 SYDVKM. This CDR3 contains 14 residues. V was clipped by 5 bases and J by 7 bases, with 18 bases between them. CDR3: CASSPRRAMGEQYF. In DNA, the CDR3 is TGTGCCAGCAGTCCCCGGAGGGCTATGGGGGAGCAGTACTTC.

The chain employs TRBV5-1 and TRBJ1-5; the match to TRBD1 covers 7 bases. With V trimmed by 0 bases and J by 5 bases, 5 bases remained unmatched. CDR1 SGHRS and CDR2 YFSETQ come from the germline V gene. The CDR3 has 15 residues. The CDR3 sequence: CASSLETGPYQPQHF. The CDR3 nucleotides read TGCGCCAGCAGCTTGGAGACAGGGCCGTATCAGCCCCAGCATTTT.

This sequence joins TRBV6-1 and TRBJ2-7; 8 positions match TRBD2. With 2 bases clipped from V and 7 bases from J, the junction kept 7 bases outside the gene matches. Germline values: CDR1 MNHNS, CDR2 SASEGT. This CDR3 comprises 14 residues. This CDR3 reads CASSESGRGGEQYF. For the CDR3, the DNA is TGTGCCAGCAGTGAATCTGGCCGGGGGGGGGAGCAGTACTTC.

This clone was found a few times. The chain employs TRBV28 and TRBJ2-7, with D possibly TRBD1 on 6 matching bases. CDR1 MDHEN and CDR2 SYDVKM come from the germline V gene. The CDR3 extends over 13 amino acids. V was clipped by 5 bases and J by 5 bases, with 13 bases between them. CDR3: CASSIQGFDEQYF. The CDR3 nucleotides are TGTGCCAGCAGTATACAGGGATTCGACGAGCAGTACTTC.

This chain links TRBV19 with TRBJ2-7; 14 nucleotides match TRBD2. The V segment lost 4 bases and the J segment 2 bases; nucleotides outside the gene matches: 10. The CDR3 contains 18 residues. Germline V gene lookup returns CDR1 LNHDA and CDR2 SQIVND (reference sequence). The CDR3 region is CASSKPTSGRALPYEQYF. The CDR3 DNA sequence: TGTGCCAGTAGTAAACCGACTAGCGGGAGGGCCTTGCCCTACGAGCAGTACTTC.

The J gene is TRBJ2-1, the V gene TRBV6-6, with D maybe TRBD2 (6 bases). Germline CDR1 is MNHNY and CDR2 is SVGAGI (reference sequence). With 8 bases removed from V and 8 bases from J, the gap between germline ends came to 13 bases. The CDR3 is made up of 12 amino acids. CDR3 amino acids: CASRTSSDEQFF. In DNA form, the CDR3 reads TGTGCCAGCCGAACGTCTAGCGATGAGCAGTTCTTC.

This chain joins TRBV29-1 and TRBJ1-1; 9 bases match TRBD1. The germline gives CDR1 SQVTM, CDR2 ANQGSEA. CDR3 length equals 14 residues. The V and J ends lost 3 bases and 6 bases, in that order; junction bases with no gene match: 8. This CDR3 reads CSVDSGTGLSEAFF. CDR3 DNA sequence: TGCAGCGTTGACTCCGGGACAGGGCTCTCTGAAGCTTTCTTT.

The chain has TRBV5-6 and TRBJ1-5; D unresolved. CDR1 and CDR2 (germline): SGHDT, YYEEEE. CDR3 length equals 16 residues. Trimming took 4 bases from V and 4 from J, leaving 18 bases between them. The CDR3 DNA sequence: TGTGCCAGCAGCCCCTCGGAGGCCGGTTCGAATCAGCCCCAGCATTTT. This encodes CASSPSEAGSNQPQHF.

The chain is built from TRBV7-2 and TRBJ1-2, with D hard to call. The ends were cut back, 0 bases at V and 2 bases at J, with 19 bases in the middle. CDR3 size: 18 residues. Germline CDR1 reads SGHTA; CDR2 reads FQGNSA. CDR3 protein: CASSLAWGEIKENYGYTF. As DNA, the CDR3 is TGTGCCAGCAGCTTAGCCTGGGGAGAAATCAAAGAGAACTATGGCTACACCTTC. Using reference TRBV7-2 and TRBJ1-2 for the parts outside the CDR3, the full variable domain is GAGVSQSPSNKVTEKGKDVELRCDPISGHTALYWYRQSLGQGLEFLIYFQGNSAPDKSGLPSDRFSAERTGGSVSTLTIQRTQQEDSAVYLCASSLAWGEIKENYGYTFGSGTRLTVV.

This chain links TRBV25-1 with TRBJ1-3; no reliable D call. Germline CDR1 MGHDK, CDR2 SYGVNS. V lost 1 base to trimming and J lost 1 base, with 8 bases between them. The CDR3 covers 15 residues. CDR3: CASSELGLSGNTIYF. In DNA form, the CDR3 reads TGTGCCAGCAGTGAATTAGGACTTTCTGGAAACACCATATATTTT. The whole variable domain, remainder taken from reference TRBV25-1 and TRBJ1-3, is EADIYQTPRYLVIGTGKKITLECSQTMGHDKMYWYQQDPGMELHLIHYSYGVNSTEKGDLSSESTVSRIRTEHFPLTLESARPSHTSQYLCASSELGLSGNTIYFGEGSWLTVV.

This clone was seen many times. V usage is TRBV6-4 and J usage is TRBJ1-1, with D hard to call. The CDR3 consists of 13 residues. Trimming stripped 4 bases from V and 6 bases from J, with 12 bases between. Looked up from germline, CDR1 is MRHNA and CDR2 is SNTAGT. The CDR3 coding sequence is TGTGCCAGCAGTGCCTCGGACGGGGCTGAAGCTTTCTTT. Translating gives CASSASDGAEAFF.

This chain uses TRBV6-5 with TRBJ1-1; unclear D gene. This CDR3 is built from 14 residues. V was clipped by 2 bases and J by 7 bases, with 14 bases between them. Per the germline V gene, CDR1 is MNHEY and CDR2 is SVGAGI. CDR3 amino acids: CASSYGSGLNEAFF. CDR3 nucleotides: TGTGCCAGCAGTTACGGGAGCGGACTAAATGAAGCTTTCTTT.

This rearrangement joins TRBV7-8 to TRBJ1-1; D might be TRBD1 (5 bases). The germline V and J ends were trimmed by 2 bases and 3 bases, with 19 bases remaining between them. Germline CDR1 is SGHVS and CDR2 is FQNEAQ. The CDR3 totals 17 residues. For the CDR3, the DNA is TGTGCCAGCAGCTTAAGGGTGGTCAGGGTGTTGGACACTGAAGCTTTCTTT. Translation: CASSLRVVRVLDTEAFF.

The rearrangement joins TRBV10-3 to TRBJ2-2; D unresolved. The CDR3 is 14 amino acids. Trimming removed 3 bases from V and 4 bases from J, with 9 bases in between. Germline assignment: CDR1 ENHRY and CDR2 SYGVKD. CDR3 loop: CAISDIVGTGELFF. The CDR3 region has the DNA TGTGCCATCAGTGATATCGTCGGCACCGGGGAGCTGTTTTTT.

The chain recombines TRBV6-1 with TRBJ1-3, with D perhaps matching TRBD1 (6 bases). Per the germline V gene, CDR1 is MNHNS and CDR2 is SASEGT. The CDR3 sequence is 16 residues long. With 4 bases removed from V and 0 bases from J, the gap between germline ends came to 13 bases. The CDR3 spells CASSGGQPSSGNTIYF. For the CDR3, the DNA is TGTGCCAGCAGTGGGGGGCAGCCTTCCTCTGGAAACACCATATATTTT.

The chain joins TRBV4-3 to TRBJ2-1; D gene ambiguous. V was pared by 0 bases and J by 8 bases, with 11 bases between. This CDR3 has 14 residues. The germline gives CDR1 LGHNA, CDR2 YSLEER. The CDR3: CASSQEAQSDEQFF. The CDR3 DNA reads TGCGCCAGCAGCCAAGAGGCCCAGTCAGATGAGCAGTTCTTC.

The CDR3 coding sequence is TGTGCCAGCAGTGGGGACTACCCATCGAACACCGGGGAGCTGTTTTTT. This translates into CASSGDYPSNTGELFF. This chain joins TRBV7-2 and TRBJ2-2; 7 bases line up with TRBD2. With 6 bases clipped from V and 0 bases from J, the junction kept 7 bases outside the gene matches. Germline V lookup: CDR1 SGHTA, CDR2 FQGNSA. The CDR3 is 16 residues long.

The rearrangement uses TRBV4-3 and TRBJ1-2; D unresolved. Trimming took 0 bases from V and 0 from J, leaving 11 bases between them. Germline loops: CDR1 LGHNA, CDR2 YSLEER. This CDR3 spans 16 amino acids. As DNA, the CDR3 is TGCGCCAGCAGCCAAGATCCCAGGCAAGCTAACTATGGCTACACCTTC. Its translation: CASSQDPRQANYGYTF.

The chain has TRBV6-6 and TRBJ1-2; 7 bases are shared with TRBD1. Trimming cost V 2 bases and J 8 bases; bases outside gene matches: 5. There are 13 residues in the CDR3. CDR1 MNHNY and CDR2 SVGAGI come from the germline V gene (reference sequence). The CDR3 DNA reads TGTGCCAGCAGTTACGGTTGGGGACAGGGCTACACCTTC. It is translated as CASSYGWGQGYTF.

This chain links TRBV10-3 with TRBJ2-7, with 10 positions matching TRBD2. Trimming at V came to 3 bases and at J to 6 bases, leaving 8 bases not matched to a gene. Germline V CDR1 and CDR2: ENHRY, SYGVKD. The CDR3 totals 15 residues. The CDR3 loop is CAISDKASGSLEQYF. Here the CDR3 DNA reads TGTGCCATCAGTGACAAGGCTAGCGGGAGTCTCGAGCAGTACTTC.

J is TRBJ1-2 and V is TRBV5-1; D might be TRBD1 (6 bases). The V and J ends lost 4 bases and 0 bases respectively, with 10 bases between them. Germline loops: CDR1 SGHRS, CDR2 YFSETQ. CDR3 length: 14 residues. CDR3: CASSPGTTNYGYTF. CDR3 DNA sequence: TGCGCCAGCAGCCCGGGGACAACTAACTATGGCTACACCTTC.